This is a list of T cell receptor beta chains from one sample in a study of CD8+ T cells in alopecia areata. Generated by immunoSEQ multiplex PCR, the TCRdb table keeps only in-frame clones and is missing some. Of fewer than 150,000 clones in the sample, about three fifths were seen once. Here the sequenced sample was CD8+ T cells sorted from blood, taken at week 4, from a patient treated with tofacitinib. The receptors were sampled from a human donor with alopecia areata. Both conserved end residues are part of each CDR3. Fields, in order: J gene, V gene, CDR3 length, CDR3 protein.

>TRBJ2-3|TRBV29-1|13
CSVQTGITDTQYF
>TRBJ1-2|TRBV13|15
CASSLSGQGRSGYTF
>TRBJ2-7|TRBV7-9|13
CASSLSPSYEQYF
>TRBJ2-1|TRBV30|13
CAWQESSYNEQFF
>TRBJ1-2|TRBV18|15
CASSTSAGGRGGYTF
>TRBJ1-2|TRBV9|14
CASSPTGAASGYTF
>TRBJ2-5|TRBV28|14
CASKTSGIQETQYF
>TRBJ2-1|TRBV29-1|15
CTLPTASGGAGEQFF
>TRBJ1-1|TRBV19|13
CASSIEGNTEAFF
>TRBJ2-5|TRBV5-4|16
CASSLARTGGGETQYF
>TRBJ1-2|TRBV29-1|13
CSVARQGAEGYTF
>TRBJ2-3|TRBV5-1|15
CASSPLGGNTDTQYF
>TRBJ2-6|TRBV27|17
CASSLYGESFGANVLTF
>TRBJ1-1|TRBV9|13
CASSLQGRDEAFF
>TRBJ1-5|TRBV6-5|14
CASSYSRAEQPQHF
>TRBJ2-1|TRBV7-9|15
CASSFRDRGLDEQFF
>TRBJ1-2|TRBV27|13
CASSFGVSYGYTF
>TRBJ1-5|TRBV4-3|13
CASSPVVNQPQHF
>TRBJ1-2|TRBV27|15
CASSLGGTGLGGYTF
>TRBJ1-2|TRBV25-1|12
CASSGTGLGYTF
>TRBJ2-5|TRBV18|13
CASRRASEETQYF
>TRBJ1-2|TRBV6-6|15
CASSARDRGGWGYTF
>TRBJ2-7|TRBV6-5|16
CASSYGQRTGGHEQYF
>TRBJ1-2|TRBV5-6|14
CASSLMPGTDGYTF
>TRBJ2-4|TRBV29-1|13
CSVVESNKNIQYF
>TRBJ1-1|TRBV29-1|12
CSDWDRNTEAFF
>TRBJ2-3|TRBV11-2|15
CASNVGQGGDDTQYF
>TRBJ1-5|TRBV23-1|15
CASRRWDSLHQPQHF
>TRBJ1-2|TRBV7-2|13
CASSSSLSYGYTF